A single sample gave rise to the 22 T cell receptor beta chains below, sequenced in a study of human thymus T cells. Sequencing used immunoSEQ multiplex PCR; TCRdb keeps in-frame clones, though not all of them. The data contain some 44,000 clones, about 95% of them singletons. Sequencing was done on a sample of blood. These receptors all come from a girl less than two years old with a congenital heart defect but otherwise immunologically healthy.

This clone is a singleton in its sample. The DNA for the CDR3 is TGTGCCAGTAGTATGCGGGGGAACACTGAAGCTTTCTTT. Translation gives CASSMRGNTEAFF. The V and J genes are TRBV19 and TRBJ1-1; D remains unclear. The germline V gene has CDR1 LNHDA and CDR2 SQIVND (reference sequence). This CDR3 is 13 amino acids long. V lost 3 bases and J lost 1, with 6 bases in between.

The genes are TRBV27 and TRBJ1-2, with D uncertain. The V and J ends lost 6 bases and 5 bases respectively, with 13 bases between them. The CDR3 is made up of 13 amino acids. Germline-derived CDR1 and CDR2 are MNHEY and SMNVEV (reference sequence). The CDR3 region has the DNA TGTGCCAGCAGACCGTGGACGGATTATGGCTACACCTTC. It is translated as CASRPWTDYGYTF.

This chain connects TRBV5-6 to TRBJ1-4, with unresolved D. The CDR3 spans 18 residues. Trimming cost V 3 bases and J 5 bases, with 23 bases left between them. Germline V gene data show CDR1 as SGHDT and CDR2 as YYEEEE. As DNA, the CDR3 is TGTGCCAGCAGCTACAGCGCACCTGGGGATCCGGGGAATGAAAAACTGTTTTTT. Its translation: CASSYSAPGDPGNEKLFF. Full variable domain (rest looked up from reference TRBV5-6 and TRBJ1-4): DAGVTQSPTHLIKTRGQQVTLRCSPKSGHDTVSWYQQALGQGPQFIFQYYEEEERQRGNFPDRFSGHQFPNYSSELNVNALLLGDSALYLCASSYSAPGDPGNEKLFFGSGTQLSVL.

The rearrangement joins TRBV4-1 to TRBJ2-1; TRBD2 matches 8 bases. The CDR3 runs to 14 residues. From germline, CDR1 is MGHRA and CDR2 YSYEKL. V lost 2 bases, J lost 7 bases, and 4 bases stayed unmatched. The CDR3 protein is CASSQLAGINEQFF. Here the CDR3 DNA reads TGCGCCAGCAGCCAACTAGCGGGTATAAATGAGCAGTTCTTC.

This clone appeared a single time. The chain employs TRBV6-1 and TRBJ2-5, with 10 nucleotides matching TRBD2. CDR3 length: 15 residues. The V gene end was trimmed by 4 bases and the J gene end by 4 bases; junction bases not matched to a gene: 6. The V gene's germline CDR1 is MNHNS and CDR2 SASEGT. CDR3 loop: CASSVLAGRSETQYF. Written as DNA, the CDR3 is TGTGCCAGCAGTGTACTAGCGGGAAGGTCAGAGACCCAGTACTTC.

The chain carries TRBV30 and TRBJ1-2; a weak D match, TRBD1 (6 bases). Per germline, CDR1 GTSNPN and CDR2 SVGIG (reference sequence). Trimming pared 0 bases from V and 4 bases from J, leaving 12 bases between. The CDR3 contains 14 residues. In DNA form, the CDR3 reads TGTGCCTGGAGTGTACTGGGGGCTGCCTATGGCTACACCTTC. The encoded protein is CAWSVLGAAYGYTF. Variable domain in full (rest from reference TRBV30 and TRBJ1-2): SQTIHQWPATLVQPVGSPLSLECTVEGTSNPNLYWYRQAAGRGLQLLFYSVGIGQISSEVPQNLSASRPQDRQFILSSKKLLLSDSGFYLCAWSVLGAAYGYTFGSGTRLTVV.

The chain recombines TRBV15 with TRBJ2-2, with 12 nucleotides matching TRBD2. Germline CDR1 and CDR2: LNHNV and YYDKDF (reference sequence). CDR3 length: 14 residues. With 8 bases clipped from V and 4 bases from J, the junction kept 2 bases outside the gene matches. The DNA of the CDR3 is TGTGCCACCCGGACTAGCGGGACCACCGGGGAGCTGTTTTTT. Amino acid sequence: CATRTSGTTGELFF.

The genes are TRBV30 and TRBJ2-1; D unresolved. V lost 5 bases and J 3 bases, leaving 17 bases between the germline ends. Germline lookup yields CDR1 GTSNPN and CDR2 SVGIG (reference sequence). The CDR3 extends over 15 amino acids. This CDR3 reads CAWGRVSRVYNEQFF. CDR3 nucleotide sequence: TGTGCCTGGGGCCGAGTATCAAGGGTCTACAATGAGCAGTTCTTC.

The CDR3 loop reads CASSQHNEQFF. The CDR3, as DNA: TGTGCCAGCAGTCAACACAATGAGCAGTTCTTC. This chain connects TRBV11-3 to TRBJ2-1; D gene uncertain. Germline CDR1 reads SGHNT; CDR2 reads YENEEA. The V and J ends lost 6 bases and 5 bases respectively, with 5 bases between them. This CDR3 spans 11 amino acids. The full variable domain, with the rest looked up from reference TRBV11-3 and TRBJ2-1, is EAGVVQSPRYKIIEKKQPVAFWCNPISGHNTLYWYLQNLGQGPELLIRYENEEAVDDSQLPKDRFSAERLKGVDSTLKIQPAELGDSAVYLCASSQHNEQFFGPGTRLTVL.

This CDR3 is CASSQKVGGYEQYF. CDR3 sequence (DNA): TGCGCCAGCAGCCAGAAGGTCGGAGGGTACGAGCAGTACTTC. The chain has TRBV4-1 and TRBJ2-7; maybe TRBD2 (6 bases). From germline, CDR1 is MGHRA and CDR2 YSYEKL. V was clipped by 3 bases and J by 4 bases, with 13 bases between them. The length of the CDR3 is 14 residues.

CDR3 sequence reads: CASSPWTGDGYTF. The CDR3, as DNA: TGTGCCAGCAGTCCCTGGACAGGGGATGGCTACACCTTC. This rearrangement joins TRBV28 to TRBJ1-2; TRBD1 agrees at 9 bases. CDR1 and CDR2 from the germline V gene are MDHEN and SYDVKM. The V segment lost 5 bases and the J segment 6 bases; nucleotides outside the gene matches: 4. The CDR3 contains 13 residues.

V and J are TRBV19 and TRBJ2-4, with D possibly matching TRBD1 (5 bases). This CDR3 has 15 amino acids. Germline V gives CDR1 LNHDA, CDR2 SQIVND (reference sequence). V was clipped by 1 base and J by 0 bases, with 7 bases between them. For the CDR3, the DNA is TGTGCCAGTAGTATAGGGGGCTTAGCCAAAAACATTCAGTACTTC. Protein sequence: CASSIGGLAKNIQYF.

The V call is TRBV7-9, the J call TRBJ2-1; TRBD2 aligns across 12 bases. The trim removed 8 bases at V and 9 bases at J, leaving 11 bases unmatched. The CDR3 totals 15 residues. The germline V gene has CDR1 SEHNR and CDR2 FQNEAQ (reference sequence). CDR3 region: CASVLAGGPVGEQFF. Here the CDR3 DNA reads TGTGCCAGCGTGCTAGCGGGAGGGCCTGTAGGTGAGCAGTTCTTC.

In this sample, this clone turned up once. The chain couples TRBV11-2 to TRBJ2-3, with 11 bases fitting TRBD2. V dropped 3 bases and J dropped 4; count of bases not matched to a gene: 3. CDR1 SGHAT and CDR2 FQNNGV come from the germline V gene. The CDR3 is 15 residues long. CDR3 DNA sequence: TGTGCCAGCAGCTTGCGACTAGCGGGACCAGATACGCAGTATTTT. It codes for CASSLRLAGPDTQYF.

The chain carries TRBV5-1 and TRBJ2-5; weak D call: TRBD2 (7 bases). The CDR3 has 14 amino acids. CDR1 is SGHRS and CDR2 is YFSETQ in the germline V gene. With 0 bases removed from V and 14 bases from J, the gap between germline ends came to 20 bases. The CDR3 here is CASSLARLAEGVYF. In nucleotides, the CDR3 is TGCGCCAGCAGCTTGGCTCGGCTAGCGGAGGGGGTCTACTTC.

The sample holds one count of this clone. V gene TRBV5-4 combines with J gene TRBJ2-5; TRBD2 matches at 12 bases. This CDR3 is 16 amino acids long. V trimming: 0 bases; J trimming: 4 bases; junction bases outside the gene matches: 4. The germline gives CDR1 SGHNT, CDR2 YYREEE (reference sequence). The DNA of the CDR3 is TGTGCCAGCAGCTTGGGACTAGCGGGAGAACTAGAGACCCAGTACTTC. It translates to CASSLGLAGELETQYF.

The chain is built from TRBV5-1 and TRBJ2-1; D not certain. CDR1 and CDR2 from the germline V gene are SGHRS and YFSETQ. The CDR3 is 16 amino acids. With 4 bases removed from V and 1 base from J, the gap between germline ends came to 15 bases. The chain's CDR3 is CASSRLDLQSYNEQFF. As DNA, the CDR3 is TGCGCCAGCAGCCGACTGGATTTACAATCCTACAATGAGCAGTTCTTC.

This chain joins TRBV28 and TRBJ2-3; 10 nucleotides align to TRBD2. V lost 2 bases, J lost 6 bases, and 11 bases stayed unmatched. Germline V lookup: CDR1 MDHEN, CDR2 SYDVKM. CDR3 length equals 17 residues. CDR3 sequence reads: CASSLDVLAGDGDTQYF. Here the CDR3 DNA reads TGTGCCAGCAGTTTAGATGTTCTAGCGGGAGATGGCGATACGCAGTATTTT.

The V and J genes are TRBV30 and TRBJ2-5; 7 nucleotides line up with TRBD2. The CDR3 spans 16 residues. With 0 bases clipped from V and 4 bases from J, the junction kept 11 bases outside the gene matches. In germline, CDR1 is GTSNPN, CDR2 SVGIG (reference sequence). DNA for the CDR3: TGTGCCTGGAGTGTAGGGTGGGAGGGCCGAGTAGAGACCCAGTACTTC. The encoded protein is CAWSVGWEGRVETQYF. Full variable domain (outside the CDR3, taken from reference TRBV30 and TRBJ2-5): SQTIHQWPATLVQPVGSPLSLECTVEGTSNPNLYWYRQAAGRGLQLLFYSVGIGQISSEVPQNLSASRPQDRQFILSSKKLLLSDSGFYLCAWSVGWEGRVETQYFGPGTRLLVL.

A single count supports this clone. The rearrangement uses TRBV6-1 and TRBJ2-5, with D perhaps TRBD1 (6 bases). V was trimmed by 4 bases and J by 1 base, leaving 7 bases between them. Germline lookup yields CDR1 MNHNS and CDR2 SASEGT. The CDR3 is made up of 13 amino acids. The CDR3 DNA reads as TGTGCCAGCAGTGTACAGGGCCAAGAGACCCAGTACTTC. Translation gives CASSVQGQETQYF.

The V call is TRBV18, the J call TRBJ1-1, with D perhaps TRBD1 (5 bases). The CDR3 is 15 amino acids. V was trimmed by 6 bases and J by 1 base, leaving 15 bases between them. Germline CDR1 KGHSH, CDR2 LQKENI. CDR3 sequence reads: CASSPKGQGNTEAFF. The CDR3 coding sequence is TGTGCCAGCTCCCCGAAAGGGCAGGGGAACACTGAAGCTTTCTTT.

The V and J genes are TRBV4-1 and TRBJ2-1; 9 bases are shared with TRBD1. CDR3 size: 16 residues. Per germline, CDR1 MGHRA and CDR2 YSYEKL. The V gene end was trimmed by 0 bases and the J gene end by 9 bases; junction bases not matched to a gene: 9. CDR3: CASSQESDRGRGEQFF. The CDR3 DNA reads TGCGCCAGCAGCCAAGAATCGGACAGGGGACGGGGTGAGCAGTTCTTC.